Sequencing of this TCR beta chain was carried out in a study of naive and memory T cell subsets. A note on this clonotype: Its antigen remains unknown.

An equimolar mix of two oligonucleotides served as the beta constant-region primer for TRBC1 and TRBC2. Ligated cDNA was amplified by four rounds of PCR with nested alpha and beta constant-region primers and SP2. One entry per CDR3 protein results from TCRdb running MiXCR on the UMI-ligation and nested PCR reads. The sample lists roughly 100,000 distinct CDR3 sequences; about 15% were seen once. The germline gives CDR1 SGHVS, CDR2 FNYEAQ. V shed 0 bases and J shed 9 bases, with 12 bases lying between them. There are 14 residues in the CDR3. Study observations and caveats: Naive repertoires, especially CD8, held a few larger clonotypes, possibly memory cells re-expressing CD45RA.

This TCR came from a human donor in good health. Input material: naive CD8+ T cells from blood. V usage is TRBV7-6 and J usage is TRBJ2-1, with a possible D match to TRBD2 (5 bases). CDR3 loop: CASSLALVGTEQFF. The CDR3 region has the DNA TGTGCCAGCAGCTTAGCACTAGTTGGAACTGAGCAGTTCTTC.